This paragraph reports one T cell receptor beta chain. This sample is drawn from a study of blood T cell repertoires in COVID-19. Study information: Sites across the United States, Italy and Spain contributed samples from acute and convalescent COVID-19.

Between the trimmed V and J ends, which lost 7 bases and 8 bases, there was a span of 14 bases. The CDR3 sequence is 13 residues long. From germline, CDR1 is SNHLY and CDR2 FYNNEI. This table comes from immunoSEQ multiplex PCR, and its TCRdb copy is limited to in-frame clones, with some not included. The table lists about 220,000 clones, 75% to 90% of them singletons. Participants spanned ages roughly 18 to 95 years and resided in 20 to 30 US areas. In assigning cohorts, the study relied on participant-reported clinical history. V usage is TRBV2 and J usage is TRBJ1-4, with TRBD1 as a possible D gene (6 bases). The clonotype originates from a young woman in a cohort exposed to, infected with or recovered from COVID-19 (not recorded which). Sequencing was done on a sample of PBMCs or T cells enriched from blood (not recorded which). DNA for the CDR3: TGTGCCAGCAAGGGGGACGGGCAGGAAAAACTGTTTTTT. Translation: CASKGDGQEKLFF. Using reference TRBV2 and TRBJ1-4 for the parts outside the CDR3, the full variable domain is EPEVTQTPSHQVTQMGQEVILRCVPISNHLYFYWYRQILGQKVEFLVSFYNNEISEKSEIFDDQFSVERPDGSNFTLKIRSTKLEDSAMYFCASKGDGQEKLFFGSGTQLSVL.